The present T cell receptor beta chain was sequenced within a study of control samples from healthy donors and cancer patients. Here immunoSEQ multiplex PCR was the method, and the copy in TCRdb shows in-frame clones only, minus some. The top ten clones hold 8.5% of a sample with about 160,000 clones, roughly 94% of them seen once. CDR3 size: 16 residues. The V end was cut by 2 bases, the J end by 4 bases, with 18 bases between. Germline V gives CDR1 SGHRS, CDR2 YFSETQ. This sequence originates from a woman in her thirties or forties in good health. The gene calls are TRBV5-1 and TRBJ2-5, with D possibly TRBD1 on 6 matching bases. The sequencing sample was made of blood. This CDR3 is CASSFPGVGLPETQYF. In DNA form, the CDR3 reads TGCGCCAGCAGCTTTCCAGGGGTAGGACTCCCAGAGACCCAGTACTTC.